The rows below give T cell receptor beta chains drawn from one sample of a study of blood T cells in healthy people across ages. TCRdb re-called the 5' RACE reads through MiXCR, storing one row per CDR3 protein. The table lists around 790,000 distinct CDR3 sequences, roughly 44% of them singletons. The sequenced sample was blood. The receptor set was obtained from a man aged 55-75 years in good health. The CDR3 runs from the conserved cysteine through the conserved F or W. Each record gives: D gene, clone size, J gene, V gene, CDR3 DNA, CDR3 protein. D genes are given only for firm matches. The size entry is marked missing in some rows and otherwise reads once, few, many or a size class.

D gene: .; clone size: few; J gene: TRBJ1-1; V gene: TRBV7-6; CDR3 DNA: TGTGCCAGCAGCTTAAACACGAACACTGAAGCTTTCTTT; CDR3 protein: CASSLNTNTEAFF
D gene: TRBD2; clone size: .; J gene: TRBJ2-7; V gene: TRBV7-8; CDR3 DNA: TGTGCCAGCAGCCCTAAGCGGGAGTCCTACAAGCAGTACTTC; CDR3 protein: CASSPKRESYKQYF
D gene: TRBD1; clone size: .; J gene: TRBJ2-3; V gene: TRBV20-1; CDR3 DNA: TGCAGTGCTAGACCCGTGACAGGGGCGCCAGATACGCAGTATTTT; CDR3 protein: CSARPVTGAPDTQYF
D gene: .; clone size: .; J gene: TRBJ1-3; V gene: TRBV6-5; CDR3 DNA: TGTGCCAGCAGTTACGCCGAATCTCAGGGTTTGGGTGGAAACACCATATATTTT; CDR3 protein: CASSYAESQGLGGNTIYF
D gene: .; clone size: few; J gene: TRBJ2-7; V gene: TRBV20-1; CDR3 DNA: TGCAGCCTTGGCGGGGCATCCTACGAGCAGTACTTC; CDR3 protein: CSLGGASYEQYF
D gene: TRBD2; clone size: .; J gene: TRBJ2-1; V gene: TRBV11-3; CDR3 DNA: TGTGCCAGCAGCAACGGACTAGCCCAAGAGACCCAGTTCTTC; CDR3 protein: CASSNGLAQETQFF
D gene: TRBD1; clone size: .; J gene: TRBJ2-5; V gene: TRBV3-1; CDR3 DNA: TGTGCCAGCAGCACCGGGACAGCCTTTCAAGAGACCCAGTACTTC; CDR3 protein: CASSTGTAFQETQYF
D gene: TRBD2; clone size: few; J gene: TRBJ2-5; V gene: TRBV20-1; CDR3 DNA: TGCACCTTTAGCGGGGGGGCCGGTCAAGAGACCCAGTACTTC; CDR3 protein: CTFSGGAGQETQYF
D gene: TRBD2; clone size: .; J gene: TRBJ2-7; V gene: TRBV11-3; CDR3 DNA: TGTGCCAGCAGTTATACTAGCGGTGAGCAGTACTTC; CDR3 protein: CASSYTSGEQYF
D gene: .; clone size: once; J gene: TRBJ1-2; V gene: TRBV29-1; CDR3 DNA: TGCAGCGTTGAGAGGGGGGGGCACTATGGCTACACCTTC; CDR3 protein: CSVERGGHYGYTF
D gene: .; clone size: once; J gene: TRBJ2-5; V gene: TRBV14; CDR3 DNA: TGTGCCAGCAGTCAAACAACAACTTTCGGGGAGACCCAGTACTTC; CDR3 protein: CASSQTTTFGETQYF
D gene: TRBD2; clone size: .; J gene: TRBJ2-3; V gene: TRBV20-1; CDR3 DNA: TGCAGTGCTAGTGTGACTAGCGGGTTTTACACAGATACGCAGTATTTT; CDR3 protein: CSASVTSGFYTDTQYF
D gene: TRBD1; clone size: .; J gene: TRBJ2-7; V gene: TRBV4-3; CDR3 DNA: TGCGCCAGCAGCCAAGGAGTAGGACAGGGTATATACGAGCAGTACTTC; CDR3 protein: CASSQGVGQGIYEQYF
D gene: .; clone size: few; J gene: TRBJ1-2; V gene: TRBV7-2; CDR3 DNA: TGTGCCAGCAGCGCCTACAGGGAACTGAGCTATGGCTACACCTTC; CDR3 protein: CASSAYRELSYGYTF
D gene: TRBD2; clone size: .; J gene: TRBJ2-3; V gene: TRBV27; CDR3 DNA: TGTGCCAGCAGTTTGGCTAGCGGGGGGCCTATCACAGAGACGCAGTATTTT; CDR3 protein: CASSLASGGPITETQYF
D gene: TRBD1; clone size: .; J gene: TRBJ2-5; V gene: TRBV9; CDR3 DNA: TGTGCCAGCAGCGTCACCGGGACAGGGGGGGAAGAGACCCAGTACTTC; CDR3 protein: CASSVTGTGGEETQYF
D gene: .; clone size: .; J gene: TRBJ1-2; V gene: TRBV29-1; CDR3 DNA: TGCAGCGCTGGGCACCACCGGACCGGGTGGGATGGCTACACCTTC; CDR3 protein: CSAGHHRTGWDGYTF
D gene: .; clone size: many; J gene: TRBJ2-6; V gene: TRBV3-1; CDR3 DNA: TGTGCCAGCAGCCACAACAGAGACTCTGGGGCCAACGTCCTGACTTTC; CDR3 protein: CASSHNRDSGANVLTF
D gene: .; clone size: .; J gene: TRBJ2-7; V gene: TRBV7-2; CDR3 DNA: TGTGCCAGCAGCTTAACCAGGGCCAATGAGCAGTACTTC; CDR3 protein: CASSLTRANEQYF
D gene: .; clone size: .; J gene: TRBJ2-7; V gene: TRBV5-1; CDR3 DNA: TGCGCCAGCAGCGCAGGGATTTACTACGAGCAGTACTTC; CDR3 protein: CASSAGIYYEQYF
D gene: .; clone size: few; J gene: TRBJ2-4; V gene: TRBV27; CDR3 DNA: TGTGCCAGCAGTTTTCAGGGGGCCAAAAACATTCAGTACTTC; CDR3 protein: CASSFQGAKNIQYF
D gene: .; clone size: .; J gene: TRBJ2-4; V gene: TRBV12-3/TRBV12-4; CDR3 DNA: TGTGCCAGCAGCCCCGGGGACATTCAGTACTTC; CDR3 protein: CASSPGDIQYF
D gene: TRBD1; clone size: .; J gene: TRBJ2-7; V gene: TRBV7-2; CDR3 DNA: TGTGCAGGGGGACAGGGTAAGGGAACCTACGAGCAGTACTTC; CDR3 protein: CAGGQGKGTYEQYF
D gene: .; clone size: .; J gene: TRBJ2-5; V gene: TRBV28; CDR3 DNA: TGTGCCAGCAGTTCAAAGAGGGAGTGGACAGCCTTGCAAGAGACCCAGTACTTC; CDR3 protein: CASSSKREWTALQETQYF
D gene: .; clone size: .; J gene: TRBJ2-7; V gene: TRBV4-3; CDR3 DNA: TGCGCCAGCAGCCAGGACAACTCCTACAATGAGCAGTACTTC; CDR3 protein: CASSQDNSYNEQYF
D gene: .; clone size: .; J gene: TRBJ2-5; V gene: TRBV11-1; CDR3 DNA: TGTGCCAGCAGCTTAGGGCTAGCCAGAGAGACCCAGTACTTC; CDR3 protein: CASSLGLARETQYF
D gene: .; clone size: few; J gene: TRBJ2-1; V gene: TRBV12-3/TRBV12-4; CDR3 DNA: TGTGCCAGCACTAGGGGCGATGAGCAGTTCTTC; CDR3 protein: CASTRGDEQFF
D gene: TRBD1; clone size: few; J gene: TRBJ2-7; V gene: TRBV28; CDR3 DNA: TGTGCCAGCAGTTTATCTGGGACAGGCATCTCCTACGAGCAGTACTTC; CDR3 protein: CASSLSGTGISYEQYF
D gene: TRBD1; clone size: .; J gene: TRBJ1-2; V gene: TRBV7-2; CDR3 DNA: TGTGGCCGCAGACAAACAGGGGCCTATGGCTACACCTTC; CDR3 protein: CGRRQTGAYGYTF
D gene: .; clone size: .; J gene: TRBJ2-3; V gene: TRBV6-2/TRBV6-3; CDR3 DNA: TGTGCCAGCAGTTCGGACGGGCCCAGCACAGATACGCAGTATTTT; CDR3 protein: CASSSDGPSTDTQYF
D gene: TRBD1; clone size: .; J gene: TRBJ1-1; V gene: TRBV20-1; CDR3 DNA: TGCAGTGCTAGAGATCATAGTAGGAACAGGGGGCGCGATGAAGCTTTCTTT; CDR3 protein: CSARDHSRNRGRDEAFF
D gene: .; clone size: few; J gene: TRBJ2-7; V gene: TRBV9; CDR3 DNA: TGTGCCAGCAGCCGCGGCTCGGCGTCCTACGAGCAGTACTTC; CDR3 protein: CASSRGSASYEQYF
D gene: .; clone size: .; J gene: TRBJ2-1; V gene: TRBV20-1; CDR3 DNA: TGCAGTGCTAGAACAGGCTCCTACAATGAGCAGTTCTTC; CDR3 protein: CSARTGSYNEQFF
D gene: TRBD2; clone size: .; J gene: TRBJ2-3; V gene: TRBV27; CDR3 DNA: TGTGCCAGCAGTTTACGTCCTAGCGGCCGCACAGATACGCAGTATTTT; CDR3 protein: CASSLRPSGRTDTQYF
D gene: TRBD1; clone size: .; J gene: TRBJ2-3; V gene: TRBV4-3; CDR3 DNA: TGCGCCAGCAGCCCCTCAGGACAGGGGGGCACAGATACGCAGTATTTT; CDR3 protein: CASSPSGQGGTDTQYF
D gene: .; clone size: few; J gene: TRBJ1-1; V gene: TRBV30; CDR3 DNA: TGTGCCTGGAGTGTGAGGACCACTGAAGCTTTCTTT; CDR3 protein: CAWSVRTTEAFF
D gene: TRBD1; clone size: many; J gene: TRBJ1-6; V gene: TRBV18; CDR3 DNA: TGTGCCAGCTCACCAAGGGGGTCCGGAAAGGGACAGGGAGGAAATTCACCCCTCCACTTT; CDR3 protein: CASSPRGSGKGQGGNSPLHF